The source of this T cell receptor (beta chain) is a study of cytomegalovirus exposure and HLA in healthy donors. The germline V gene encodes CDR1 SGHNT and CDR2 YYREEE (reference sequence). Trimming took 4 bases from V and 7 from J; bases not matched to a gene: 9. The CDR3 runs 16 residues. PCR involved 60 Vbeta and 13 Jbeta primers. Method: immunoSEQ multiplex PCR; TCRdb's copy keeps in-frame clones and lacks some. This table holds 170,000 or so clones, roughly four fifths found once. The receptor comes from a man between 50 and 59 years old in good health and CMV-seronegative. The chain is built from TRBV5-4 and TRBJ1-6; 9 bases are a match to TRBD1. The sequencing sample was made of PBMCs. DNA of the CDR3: TGTGCCAGCAGCCCCAGGGGACAGGGTGGGAATTCACCCCTCCACTTT. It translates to CASSPRGQGGNSPLHF.